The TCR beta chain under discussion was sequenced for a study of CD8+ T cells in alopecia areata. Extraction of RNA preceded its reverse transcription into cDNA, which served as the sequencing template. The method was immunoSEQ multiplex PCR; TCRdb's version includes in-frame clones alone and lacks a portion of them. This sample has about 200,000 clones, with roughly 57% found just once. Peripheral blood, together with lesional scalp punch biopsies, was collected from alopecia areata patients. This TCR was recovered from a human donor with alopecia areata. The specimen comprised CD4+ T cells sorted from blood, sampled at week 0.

CDR3 amino acids: CASSNLGVGSYGYTF. DNA for the CDR3: TGTGCCAGTAGTAATCTCGGGGTAGGAAGCTATGGCTACACCTTC. V and J are TRBV19 and TRBJ1-2; D not resolved. V dropped 4 bases and J dropped 4 bases, with 16 bases sitting between them. Germline V gene sequence: CDR1 LNHDA, CDR2 SQIVND (reference sequence). The CDR3 has 15 residues.